This TCR beta chain is from a study of T cells after yellow fever vaccination. TCRdb reprocessed the 5' RACE reads via MiXCR and lists one record per CDR3 protein. Among hundreds of thousands of distinct CDR3 sequences, about 19% were seen once, and the ten largest hold 15% to 20%. Trimming took 3 bases from V and 3 from J, leaving 22 bases between them. CDR1 and CDR2 (germline): MNHEY, SMNVEV (reference sequence). This CDR3 comprises 18 residues. This sequence joins TRBV27 and TRBJ2-3; TRBD2 is a possible D gene (6 bases). Here the sequenced sample was PBMCs, taken before the yellow fever booster vaccination. The TCR comes from a man in his late teens or twenties who received the YFV17D yellow fever vaccine. CDR3 residues: CASSFWSRDWATTDTQYF. Written as DNA, the CDR3 is TGTGCCAGCAGTTTTTGGTCCAGGGACTGGGCGACTACAGATACGCAGTATTTT.